This T cell receptor beta chain was found in a study of CD8 T cells in Susac syndrome (dated by TCRdb to about 2019). A note on the overall study: Whether CD8+ T cell activation and differentiation in Susac syndrome was antigen driven was tested using repertoire sequencing. The clonality of the CD8+ T cell repertoire was compared across 12 healthy donors, about 14 Susac syndrome patients and about 16 multiple sclerosis patients. General findings and caveats noted by the study authors: The number of individuals in the TCR sequencing and HLA analysis was recognized as being relatively small.

Including the terminal cysteine and phenylalanine, the CDR3 comprises 14 residues. Only the CDR3 portion is preserved as DNA: 42 bases, with reading frame beginning at the first base. Trimming takes 4 bases off V and 6 bases off J; junction bases not matched to a gene: 2. CDR1 MNHEY and CDR2 SMNVEV are derived from the germline V gene (reference sequence). Peripheral blood CD8+ and CD4+ T cells from healthy donors, Susac syndrome patients and multiple sclerosis patients were profiled using high-throughput TCR beta sequencing. Treatment-naive patients with stable or active relapsing-remitting disease fulfilling revised McDonald criteria were used as multiple sclerosis controls. Bulk CD8+ and CD4+ T cells were purified magnetically by negative isolation, whereas CD8+ TEMRA cells were enriched by FACS. Blood was drawn into EDTA tubes, processed within 24 hours, and PBMCs were isolated by density gradient centrifugation. PBMCs intended for TCR sequencing were cryopreserved in liquid nitrogen and thawed later in a water bath at 37 degrees C. The sorted or isolated CD4+, CD8+ and CD8+ TEMRA cells had a purity of 90% or higher.

For this clonotype: Which antigen it targets is not known. Base qualities were left out, and no much larger clone turns up one base away.

RNA was extracted using the RNeasy kit, and roughly 0.5 to 1 microgram was reverse transcribed with random hexamers. TCR beta CDR3 regions were amplified with the immunoSEQ multiplex PCR assay covering 54 Vbeta and 13 Jbeta segments. Bias from PCR amplification was corrected by using a synthetic template baseline for primer optimization and for computational correction. The authors' analysis ran thus. Reads were assigned to V, D and J genes according to IMGT and analyzed in immunoSEQ Analyzer, with only productive sequences retained. Clonality was computed as one minus Shannon entropy normalized by log2 of the number of productive unique sequences. Public and private clones were assessed among the 100 most prevalent clones of each patient and control. Clones were defined as Susac-specific if absent from the healthy and MS cohorts, from around 1,100 published viral clones and from other ImmuneACCESS disease sequences. In TCRdb, the public reads were trimmed at Q25 with fastp and aligned with MiXCR, with productive beta chains retained. Rows are combined by CDR3 protein, so each entry shows the most common genes and DNA. The authors' filters were not applied to this entry. This sample lists about 52,000 distinct CDR3 sequences; roughly 93% were detected once. Jointly, the top ten make up 0.4% to 0.55% of the sample.

The sequence joins TRBV27 to TRBJ1-5; TRBD1 matches 11 bases in the middle. The sequencing input was CD8+ T cells from PBMCs. This TCR derives from a human donor with multiple sclerosis. This receptor has the CDR3 CASSSGQGVQPQHF. The DNA sequence is given as TGTGCCAGCAGTTCGGGACAGGGGGTTCAGCCCCAGCATTTT.